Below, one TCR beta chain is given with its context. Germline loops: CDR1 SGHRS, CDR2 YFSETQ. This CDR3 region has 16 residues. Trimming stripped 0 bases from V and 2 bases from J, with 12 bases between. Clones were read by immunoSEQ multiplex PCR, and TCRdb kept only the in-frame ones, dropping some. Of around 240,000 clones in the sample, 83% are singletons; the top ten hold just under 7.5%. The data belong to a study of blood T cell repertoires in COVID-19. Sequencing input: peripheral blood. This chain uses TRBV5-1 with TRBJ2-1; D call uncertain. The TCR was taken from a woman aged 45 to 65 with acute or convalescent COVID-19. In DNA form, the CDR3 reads TGCGCCAGCAGCTTGGGTTTCGAGGCCCCCTACAATGAGCAGTTCTTC. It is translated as CASSLGFEAPYNEQFF.